The 10 T cell receptor beta chains presented below share a single source sample, sequenced in a study of cytomegalovirus exposure and HLA in healthy donors. PCR involved 60 Vbeta and 13 Jbeta primers. Profiled with immunoSEQ multiplex PCR; TCRdb holds only in-frame clones, not every one. Of 90,000 to 120,000 clones listed, approximately 76% are singletons. The sample taken for sequencing was PBMCs. Source of these receptors: a young man in good health and CMV-seronegative.

This chain links TRBV5-4 with TRBJ1-1; D is uncertain. The V end was cut by 2 bases, the J end by 0 bases, with 8 bases between. Per the germline V gene, CDR1 is SGHNT and CDR2 is YYREEE (reference sequence). The CDR3 is 14 residues long. This CDR3 is CASSLRDMNTEAFF. In DNA form, the CDR3 reads TGTGCCAGCAGCTTACGCGATATGAACACTGAAGCTTTCTTT.

This CDR3 reads CASSPNPDRRVSGYTF. In DNA form, the CDR3 reads TGTGCCAGCAGTCCCAACCCGGACAGACGGGTGTCTGGCTACACCTTC. The chain recombines TRBV6-4 with TRBJ1-2; D is possibly TRBD1 (6 bases). Germline-derived CDR1 and CDR2 are MRHNA and SNTAGT. The CDR3 covers 16 residues. The ends were cut back, 5 bases at V and 7 bases at J, with 23 bases in the middle.

The chain combines TRBV4-2 with TRBJ1-6, with D uncertain. This CDR3 region has 14 residues. The germline V gene encodes CDR1 LGHNA and CDR2 YNFKEQ. Trimming removed 3 bases from V and 0 bases from J, with 3 bases in between. CDR3 DNA: TGTGCCAGCAGCCAGAGCTCCTATAATTCACCCCTCCACTTT. It yields the protein CASSQSSYNSPLHF.

The V and J genes are TRBV5-1 and TRBJ2-3, with 7 bases matching TRBD2. Trimming at V came to 0 bases and at J to 2 bases, leaving 6 bases not matched to a gene. This CDR3 is 16 amino acids long. Germline CDR1 is SGHRS and CDR2 is YFSETQ. The CDR3 is CASSLDPGLTTDTQYF. The CDR3 bases are TGCGCCAGCAGCTTGGACCCGGGACTAACCACAGATACGCAGTATTTT.

The rearrangement links TRBV11-2 to TRBJ1-3; the D is unclear. V dropped 5 bases and J dropped 4 bases, with 9 bases sitting between them. CDR1 and CDR2 from the germline V gene are SGHAT and FQNNGV. The CDR3 is 13 residues long. DNA for the CDR3: TGTGCCAGCAGCCCGAGCCAAGGAAACACCATATATTTT. Translation: CASSPSQGNTIYF.

The chain joins TRBV5-1 to TRBJ2-7, with TRBD1 identical over 9 bases. The CDR3 is 14 amino acids. After removal of 0 bases from V and 2 bases from J, the junction contained 0 bases not matched to a gene. CDR1 is SGHRS and CDR2 is YFSETQ in the germline V gene. CDR3 sequence: CASSLGQGAYEQYF. CDR3 nucleotide sequence: TGCGCCAGCAGCTTGGGACAGGGGGCCTACGAGCAGTACTTC. Together with reference TRBV5-1 and TRBJ2-7, the CDR3 gives the full variable domain: KAGVTQTPRYLIKTRGQQVTLSCSPISGHRSVSWYQQTPGQGLQFLFEYFSETQRNKGNFPGRFSGRQFSNSRSEMNVSTLELGDSALYLCASSLGQGAYEQYFGPGTRLTVT.

The chain links TRBV2 to TRBJ1-5, with D possibly TRBD1 on 5 matching bases. Germline CDR1 is SNHLY and CDR2 is FYNNEI. This CDR3 comprises 13 residues. The V end was cut by 6 bases, the J end by 5 bases, with 11 bases between. The CDR3 sequence is CASRVQVDQPQHF. The DNA of the CDR3 is TGTGCCAGCAGGGTACAGGTCGATCAGCCCCAGCATTTT.

A word on this clone: A junction boundary mismatches the germline segment, possibly from a read error. The chain is built from TRBV7-9 and TRBJ2-5; no reliable D call. The CDR3 contains 12 residues. Germline V CDR1 and CDR2: SEHNR, FQNEAQ (reference sequence). The CDR3, as DNA: TGTTCCAGCAGTTTTTCAGTGGAGACCCAGTACTTC. Translating gives CSSSFSVETQYF.

The V call is TRBV25-1, the J call TRBJ2-3; D is perhaps TRBD2 (6 bases). This CDR3 is built from 17 residues. The germline CDR1 and CDR2 sequences are MGHDK and SYGVNS. The V end was cut by 8 bases, the J end by 2 bases, with 23 bases between. CDR3 bases: TGTGCCAGCGCGGCCGGGAGCCACTACCCCCTCACAGATACGCAGTATTTT. Its translation: CASAAGSHYPLTDTQYF.

Worth noting for this clone: Other DNA sequences of this sample code for an identical CDR3. The chain has TRBV7-9 and TRBJ2-1; 9 bases match TRBD1. The CDR3 covers 16 residues. Trimming cost V 5 bases and J 8 bases; bases outside gene matches: 13. Germline lookup yields CDR1 SEHNR and CDR2 FQNEAQ (reference sequence). CDR3 sequence (DNA): TGTGCCAGCAGCGAATACGGGGACAGGGCATCAGATGAGCAGTTCTTC. Encoded protein: CASSEYGDRASDEQFF.